What follows are 2 T cell receptor beta chains derived from one specimen sequenced in a study of blood T cells in healthy people across ages (dated by TCRdb to between 2014 and 2016). Library generation was performed with 5' RACE. The listed sequencing device is Illumina HiSeq 2500. A second about 7 to 12 cycle PCR used a sample-barcoded 5' primer and a J-beta primer mix. TCRdb trimmed public reads at Q25 via fastp, called clones via MiXCR and kept in-frame beta chains. Merged by CDR3 protein, the rows form single entries marked with the most common genes and DNA. The sample data list more than 650,000 distinct CDR3 sequences, and about 48% of these were observed just once. Together, the top ten hold 40% to 50% of the sample. Specimen: blood. The source of these receptors is an elderly man in good health.

The chain is built from TRBV11-2 and TRBJ1-1, with a tentative D call TRBD1 (6 bases). The CDR3 is 13 amino acids. Trimming pared 1 base from V and 11 bases from J, leaving 14 bases between. Looked up from germline, CDR1 is SGHAT and CDR2 is FQNNGV. CDR3 loop: CASSLGGQLEAFF. CDR3 DNA sequence: TGTGCCAGCAGCTTAGGGGGACAATTGGAGGCTTTCTTT. Drawing the rest from reference TRBV11-2 and TRBJ1-1, the complete variable domain is EAGVAQSPRYKIIEKRQSVAFWCNPISGHATLYWYQQILGQGPKLLIQFQNNGVVDDSQLPKDRFSAERLKGVDSTLKIQPAKLEDSAVYLCASSLGGQLEAFFGQGTRLTVV.

Only a few counts were recorded for this clonotype. The J gene is TRBJ2-3, the V gene TRBV27; D is ambiguous. Trimming stripped 3 bases from V and 14 bases from J, with 18 bases between. Per germline, CDR1 MNHEY and CDR2 SMNVEV (reference sequence). The CDR3 has 13 amino acids. Written as DNA, the CDR3 is TGTGCCAGCAGTTTCCGGGCCGAGAGATACGCGTATTTT. It specifies CASSFRAERYAYF.